These 7 T cell receptor beta chains were sequenced from one sample in a study of blood T cell repertoires in COVID-19. The method was immunoSEQ multiplex PCR; TCRdb's version includes in-frame clones alone and lacks a portion of them. The repertoire holds about 42,000 clones, with roughly 89% as singletons. The sequenced sample was peripheral blood. These receptors were obtained from a man between 45 and 60 years old with active COVID-19.

The chain couples TRBV11-2 to TRBJ2-7; no clear D gene. V lost 5 bases and J lost 0, with 8 bases in between. Germline V gene sequence: CDR1 SGHAT, CDR2 FQNNGV. The CDR3 is 13 residues long. CDR3 sequence reads: CASSPLLSYEQYF. The CDR3 bases are TGTGCCAGCAGCCCCCTCCTCTCCTACGAGCAGTACTTC.

This clone was found a few times. V usage is TRBV28 and J usage is TRBJ2-7; D is possibly TRBD2 (6 bases). This CDR3 has 14 residues. In germline, CDR1 is MDHEN, CDR2 SYDVKM. Trimming removed 6 bases at V and 6 bases at J, with 18 bases between. The CDR3 here is CASRLGLKKAEQYF. As DNA, the CDR3 is TGTGCCAGCAGACTCGGACTAAAAAAAGCCGAGCAGTACTTC.

The V gene is TRBV12-3 or TRBV12-4, the J gene TRBJ1-2; the D gene is possibly TRBD1 (6 bases). The CDR3 loop spans 13 amino acids. V lost 4 bases to trimming and J lost 7 bases, with 13 bases between them. This CDR3 is CASSSTGRSGYTF. As DNA, the CDR3 is TGTGCCAGCAGTTCAACAGGGAGATCTGGCTACACCTTC.

The table lists this clone with a count of one. The chain combines TRBV4-2 with TRBJ2-3, with no clear D. This CDR3 comprises 14 residues. V dropped 2 bases and J dropped 0 bases, with 6 bases sitting between them. Germline V lookup: CDR1 LGHNA, CDR2 YNFKEQ. The CDR3 loop is CASSQYQSTDTQYF. Here the CDR3 DNA reads TGTGCCAGCAGCCAATATCAGAGCACAGATACGCAGTATTTT.

The rearrangement links TRBV5-4 to TRBJ2-5; TRBD1 aligns across 9 bases. V shed 4 bases and J 4 bases; nucleotides not matched to a gene: 5. The germline V gene encodes CDR1 SGHNT and CDR2 YYREEE (reference sequence). This CDR3 is built from 14 residues. CDR3 sequence reads: CASSLKDRGETQYF. The CDR3 DNA reads as TGTGCCAGCAGCCTTAAGGACAGGGGAGAGACCCAGTACTTC.

The rearrangement uses TRBV9 and TRBJ1-1, with 7 bases aligning to TRBD1. The J segment lost 10 bases and the V segment lost 3 bases, leaving 9 bases of the junction unmatched. The CDR3 length is 13 residues. Germline V CDR1 and CDR2: SGDLS, YYNGEE. The CDR3 nucleotides are TGTGCCAGCAGCGAGGAACAGGGGAGTACAGCTTTCTTT. Encoded protein: CASSEEQGSTAFF.

The rearrangement uses TRBV7-3 and TRBJ2-7; a weak D match, TRBD1 (6 bases). This CDR3 contains 13 residues. Trimming pared 4 bases from V and 7 bases from J, leaving 14 bases between. Germline assignment: CDR1 SGHTA and CDR2 FQGTGA. The CDR3: CASSSDTGQEQYF. The CDR3 DNA reads TGTGCCAGCAGCTCCGATACAGGGCAGGAGCAGTACTTC.